This TCR beta chain was sequenced for a study of radiation and T cells in renal cell carcinoma. Whole-study context: Nephrectomy followed 15 Gy stereotactic body radiation by 4 weeks. Findings and limits, study-wide: In blood, top tumor clones expanded by 2 weeks, shrinking by 4. No pretreatment tumor biopsies were available for baseline clonotypes.

Time point noted: baseline pretreatment blood. Treatment given: 15 Gy SBRT to primary tumor, nephrectomy 4 weeks later. The patient's renal cell carcinoma had clear cell pathology. This table comes from immunoSEQ multiplex PCR, and its TCRdb copy is limited to in-frame clones, with some not included. This sample has some 150,000 clones; around four fifths occur once, and the top ten carry under 25%. Details on this clone: Its specificity is unknown.

CDR1 WNHNN and CDR2 SYGVQD come from the germline V gene (reference sequence). V lost 7 bases to trimming and J lost 7 bases; unmatched junction nucleotides: 9. The CDR3 loop spans 14 amino acids. The source material was blood, sampled from a patient whose treatment included radiotherapy and nephrectomy. This TCR came from a woman aged 50 to 65 with renal cell carcinoma. V and J are TRBV10-1 and TRBJ1-4; 7 bases match TRBD1. CDR3 region: CASIPRGRFEKLFF. DNA of the CDR3: TGCGCCAGCATTCCGAGGGGGCGCTTTGAAAAACTGTTTTTT.